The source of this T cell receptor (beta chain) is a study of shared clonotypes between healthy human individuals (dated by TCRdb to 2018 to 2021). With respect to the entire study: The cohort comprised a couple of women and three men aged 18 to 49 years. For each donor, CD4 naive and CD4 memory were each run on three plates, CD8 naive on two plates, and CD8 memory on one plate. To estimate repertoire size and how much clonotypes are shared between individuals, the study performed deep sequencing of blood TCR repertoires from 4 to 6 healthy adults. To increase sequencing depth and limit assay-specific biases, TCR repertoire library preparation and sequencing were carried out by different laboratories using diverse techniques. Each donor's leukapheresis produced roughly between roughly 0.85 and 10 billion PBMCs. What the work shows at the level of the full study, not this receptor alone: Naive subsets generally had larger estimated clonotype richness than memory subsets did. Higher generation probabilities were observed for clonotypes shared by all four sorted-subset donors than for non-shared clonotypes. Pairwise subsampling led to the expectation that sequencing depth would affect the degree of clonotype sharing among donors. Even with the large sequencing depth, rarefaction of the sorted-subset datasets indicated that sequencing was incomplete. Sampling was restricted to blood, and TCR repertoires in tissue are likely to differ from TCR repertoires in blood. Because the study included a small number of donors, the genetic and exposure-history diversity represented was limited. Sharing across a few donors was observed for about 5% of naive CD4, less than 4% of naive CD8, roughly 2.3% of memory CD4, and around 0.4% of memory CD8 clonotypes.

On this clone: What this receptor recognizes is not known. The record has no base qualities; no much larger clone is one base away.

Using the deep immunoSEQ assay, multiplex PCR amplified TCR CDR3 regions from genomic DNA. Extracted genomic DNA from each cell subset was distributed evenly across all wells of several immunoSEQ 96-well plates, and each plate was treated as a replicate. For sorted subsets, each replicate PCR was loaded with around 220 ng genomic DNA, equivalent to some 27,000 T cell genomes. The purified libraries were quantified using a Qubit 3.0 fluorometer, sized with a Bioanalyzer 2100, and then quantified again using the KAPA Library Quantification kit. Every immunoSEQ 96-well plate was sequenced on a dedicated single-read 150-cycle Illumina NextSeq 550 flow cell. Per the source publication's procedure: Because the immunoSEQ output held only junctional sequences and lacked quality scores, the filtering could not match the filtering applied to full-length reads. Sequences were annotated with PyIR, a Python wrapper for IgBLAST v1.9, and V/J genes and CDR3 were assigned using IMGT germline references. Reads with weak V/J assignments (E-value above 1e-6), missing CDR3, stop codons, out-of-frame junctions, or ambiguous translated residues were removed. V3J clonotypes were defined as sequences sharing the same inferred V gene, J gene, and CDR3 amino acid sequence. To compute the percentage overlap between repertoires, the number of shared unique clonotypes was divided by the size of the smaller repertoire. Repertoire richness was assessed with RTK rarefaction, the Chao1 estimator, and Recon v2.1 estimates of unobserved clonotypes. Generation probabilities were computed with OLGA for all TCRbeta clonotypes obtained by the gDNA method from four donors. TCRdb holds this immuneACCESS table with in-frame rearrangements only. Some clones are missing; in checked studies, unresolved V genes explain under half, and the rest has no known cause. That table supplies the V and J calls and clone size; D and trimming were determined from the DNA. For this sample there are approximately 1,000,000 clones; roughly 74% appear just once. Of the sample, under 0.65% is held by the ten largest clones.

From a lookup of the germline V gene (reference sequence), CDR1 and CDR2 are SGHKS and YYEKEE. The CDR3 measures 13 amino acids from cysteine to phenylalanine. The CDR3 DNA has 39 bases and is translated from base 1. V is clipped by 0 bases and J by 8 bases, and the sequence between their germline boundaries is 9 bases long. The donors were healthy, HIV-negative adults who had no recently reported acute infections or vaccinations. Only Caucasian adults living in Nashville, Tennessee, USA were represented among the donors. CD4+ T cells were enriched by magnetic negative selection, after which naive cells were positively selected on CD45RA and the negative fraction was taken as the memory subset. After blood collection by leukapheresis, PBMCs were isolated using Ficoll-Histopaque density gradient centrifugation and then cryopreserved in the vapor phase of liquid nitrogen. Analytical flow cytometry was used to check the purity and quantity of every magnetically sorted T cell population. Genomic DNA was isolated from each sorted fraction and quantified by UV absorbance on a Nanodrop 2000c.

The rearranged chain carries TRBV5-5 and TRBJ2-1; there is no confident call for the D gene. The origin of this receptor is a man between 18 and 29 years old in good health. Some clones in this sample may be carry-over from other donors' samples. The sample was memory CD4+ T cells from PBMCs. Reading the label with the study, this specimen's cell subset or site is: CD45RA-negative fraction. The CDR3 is CASSLDLRYEQFF. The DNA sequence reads TGTGCCAGCAGCTTGGATCTCCGCTATGAGCAGTTCTTC.